This TCR beta chain derives from a study of T cells in Graves' hyperthyroidism and ophthalmopathy. Findings and limits, study-wide: Blood also contained most expanded thyroid clonotypes above 0.001.

Germline V lookup: CDR1 LNHDA, CDR2 SQIVND (reference sequence). The ends lost 4 bases at V and 2 bases at J; junction bases unmatched: 3. This CDR3 comprises 15 residues. There are a few counts of this clonotype. Its antigen remains unidentified. RNA transcripts were the template for amplifying TCR beta CDR3 regions. The HTBI primer set drove a first-round RT-PCR of the TCR CDR3. TCRdb ran MiXCR on the multiplex PCR reads and lists one entry per CDR3 protein. Found here are 130,000 to 150,000 distinct CDR3 sequences, about 20% of them singletons; the top ten hold 60% to 70%. J is TRBJ2-1 and V is TRBV19; 9 bases match TRBD1. The sequencing input was blood. This sequence was found in a woman in her 50s with Graves' hyperthyroidism that later progressed to Graves' ophthalmopathy. The CDR3 DNA is TGTGCCAGTAGTACCACAGGGGGCCCCTACAATGAGCAGTTCTTC. Translation gives CASSTTGGPYNEQFF.